The TCR beta chain described here comes from a study of shared clonotypes between healthy human individuals. The data were produced by immunoSEQ multiplex PCR, yet TCRdb's version contains in-frame clones alone and is incomplete. Of a few million clones in the sample, approximately 95% were seen once. V lost 0 bases, J lost 5 bases, and 4 bases stayed unmatched. CDR3 length equals 16 residues. Germline V gene data show CDR1 as SEHNR and CDR2 as FQNEAQ (reference sequence). Specimen: naive CD4+ T cells from PBMCs. Documented subset: CD45RA+ positively selected. This receptor was taken from a man between 18 and 35 years old in good health. Some clones in this sample may be carry-over from other donors' samples. The chain uses TRBV7-9 and TRBJ1-4; 9 nucleotides line up with TRBD1. The CDR3 loop reads CASSLAGTGRNEKLFF. CDR3 sequence (DNA): TGTGCCAGCAGCTTAGCGGGGACAGGGAGAAATGAAAAACTGTTTTTT.